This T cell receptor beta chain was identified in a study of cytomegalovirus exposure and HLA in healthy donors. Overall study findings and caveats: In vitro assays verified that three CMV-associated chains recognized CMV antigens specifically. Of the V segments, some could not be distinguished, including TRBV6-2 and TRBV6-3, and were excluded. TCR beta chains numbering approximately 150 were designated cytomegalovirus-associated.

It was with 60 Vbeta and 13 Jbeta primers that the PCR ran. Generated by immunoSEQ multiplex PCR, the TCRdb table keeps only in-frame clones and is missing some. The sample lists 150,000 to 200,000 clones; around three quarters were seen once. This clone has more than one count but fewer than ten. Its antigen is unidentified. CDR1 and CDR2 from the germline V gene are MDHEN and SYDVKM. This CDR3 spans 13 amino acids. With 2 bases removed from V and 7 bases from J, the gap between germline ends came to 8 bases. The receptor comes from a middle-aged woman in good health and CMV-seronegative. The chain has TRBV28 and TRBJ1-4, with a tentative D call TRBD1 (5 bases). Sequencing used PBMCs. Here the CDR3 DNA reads TGTGCCAGCAGTTTAGGGGGGAGTGAAAAACTGTTTTTT. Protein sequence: CASSLGGSEKLFF.